This T cell receptor beta chain was identified in a study of blood T cell repertoires in COVID-19. Study in general: Material from acute and convalescent COVID-19 was sourced from the United States, Italy and Spain. T cells, B-cell-depleted T cells, or PBMCs supplied cDNA or gDNA.

Germline CDR1 is MDHEN and CDR2 is SYDVKM. V lost 1 base and J 10 bases, leaving 8 bases between the germline ends. This CDR3 has 12 amino acids. The Seattle patients, enrolled during active infection, were followed longitudinally. Produced via immunoSEQ multiplex PCR; TCRdb's table is partial and in-frame only. The sample has a few hundred thousand clones, 90% seen once. Material: peripheral blood. The clonotype comes from a woman in her 30s with COVID-19, enrolled during active disease. The V and J genes are TRBV28 and TRBJ2-1; D gene unclear. In nucleotides, the CDR3 is TGTGCCAGCAGTTTATCTCTAGTCGAGCAGTTCTTC. Translating gives CASSLSLVEQFF. The full variable domain, with the rest looked up from reference TRBV28 and TRBJ2-1, is DVKVTQSSRYLVKRTGEKVFLECVQDMDHENMFWYRQDPGLGLRLIYFSYDVKMKEKGDIPEGYSVSREKKERFSLILESASTNQTSMYLCASSLSLVEQFFGPGTRLTVL.